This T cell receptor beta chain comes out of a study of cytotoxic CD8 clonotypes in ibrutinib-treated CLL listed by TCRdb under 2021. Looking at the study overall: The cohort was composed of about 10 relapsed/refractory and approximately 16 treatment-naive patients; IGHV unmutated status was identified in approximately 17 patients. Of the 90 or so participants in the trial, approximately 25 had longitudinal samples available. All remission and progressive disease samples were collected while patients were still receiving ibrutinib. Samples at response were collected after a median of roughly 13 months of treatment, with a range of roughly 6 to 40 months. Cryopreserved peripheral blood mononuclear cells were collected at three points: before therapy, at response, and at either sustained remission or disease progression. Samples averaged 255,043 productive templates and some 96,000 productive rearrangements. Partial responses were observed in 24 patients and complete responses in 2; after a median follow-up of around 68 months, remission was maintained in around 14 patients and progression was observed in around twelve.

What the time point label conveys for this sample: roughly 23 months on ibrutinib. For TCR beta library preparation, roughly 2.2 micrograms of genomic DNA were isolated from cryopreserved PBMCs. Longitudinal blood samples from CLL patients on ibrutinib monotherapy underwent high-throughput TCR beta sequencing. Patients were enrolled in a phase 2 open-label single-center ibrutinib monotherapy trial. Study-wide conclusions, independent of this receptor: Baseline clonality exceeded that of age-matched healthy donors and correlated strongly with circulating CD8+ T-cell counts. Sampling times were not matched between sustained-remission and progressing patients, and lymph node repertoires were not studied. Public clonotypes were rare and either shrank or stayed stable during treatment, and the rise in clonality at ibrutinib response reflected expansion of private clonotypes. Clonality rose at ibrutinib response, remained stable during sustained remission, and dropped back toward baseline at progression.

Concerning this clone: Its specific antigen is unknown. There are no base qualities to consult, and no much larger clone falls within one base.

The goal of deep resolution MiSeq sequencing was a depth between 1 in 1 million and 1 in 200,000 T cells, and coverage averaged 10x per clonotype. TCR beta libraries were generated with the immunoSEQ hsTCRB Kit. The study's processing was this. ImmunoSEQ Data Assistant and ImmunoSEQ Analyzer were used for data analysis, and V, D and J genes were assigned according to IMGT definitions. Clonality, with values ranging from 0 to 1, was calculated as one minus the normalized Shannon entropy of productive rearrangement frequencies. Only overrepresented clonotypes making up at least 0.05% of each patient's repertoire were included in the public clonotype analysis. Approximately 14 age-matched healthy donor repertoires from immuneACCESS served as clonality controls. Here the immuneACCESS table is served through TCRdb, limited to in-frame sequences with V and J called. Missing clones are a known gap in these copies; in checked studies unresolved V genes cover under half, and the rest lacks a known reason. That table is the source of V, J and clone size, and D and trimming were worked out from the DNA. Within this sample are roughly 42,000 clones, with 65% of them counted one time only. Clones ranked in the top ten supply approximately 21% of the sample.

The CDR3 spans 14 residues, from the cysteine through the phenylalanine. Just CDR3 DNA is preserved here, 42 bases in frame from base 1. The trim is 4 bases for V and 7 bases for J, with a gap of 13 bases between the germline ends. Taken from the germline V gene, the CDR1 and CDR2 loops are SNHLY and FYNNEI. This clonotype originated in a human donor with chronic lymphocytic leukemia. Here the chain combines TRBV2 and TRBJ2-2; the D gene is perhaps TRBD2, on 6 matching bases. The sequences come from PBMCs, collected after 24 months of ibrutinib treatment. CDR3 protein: CASSGRDGLGELFF. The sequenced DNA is TGTGCCAGCAGTGGGCGGGATGGCCTCGGGGAGCTGTTTTTT.